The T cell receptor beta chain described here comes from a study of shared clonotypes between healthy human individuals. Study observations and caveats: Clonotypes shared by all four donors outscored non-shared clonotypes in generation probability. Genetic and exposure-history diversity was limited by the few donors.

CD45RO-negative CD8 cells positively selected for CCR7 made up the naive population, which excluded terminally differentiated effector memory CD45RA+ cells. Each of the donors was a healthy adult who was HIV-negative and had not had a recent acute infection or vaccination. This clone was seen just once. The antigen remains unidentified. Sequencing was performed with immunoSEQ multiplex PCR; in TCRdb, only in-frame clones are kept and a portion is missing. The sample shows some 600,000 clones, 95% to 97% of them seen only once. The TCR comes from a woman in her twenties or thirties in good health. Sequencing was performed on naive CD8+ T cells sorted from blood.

Here the CDR3 reads CASSPRDREWEQYF. CDR3 in DNA: TGTGCCAGCTCACCCCGGGACAGGGAGTGGGAGCAGTACTTC. The chain employs TRBV18 and TRBJ2-7, with 9 bases aligning to TRBD1. The germline V gene has CDR1 KGHSH and CDR2 LQKENI. V trimming: 3 bases; J trimming: 7 bases; junction bases outside the gene matches: 7. This CDR3 has 14 residues. Full variable domain (outside the CDR3, taken from reference TRBV18 and TRBJ2-7): NAGVMQNPRHLVRRRGQEARLRCSPMKGHSHVYWYRQLPEEGLKFMVYLQKENIIDESGMPKERFSAEFPKEGPSILRIQQVVRGDSAAYFCASSPRDREWEQYFGPGTRLTVT.